This passage covers 8 T cell receptor beta chains from one sample sequenced in a study of T cells in Graves' hyperthyroidism and ophthalmopathy. The investigators amplified TCR beta CDR3 regions from RNA transcripts. Carried out on the TCR CDR3, a first-round RT-PCR used the HTBI primer set. TCRdb called the multiplex PCR reads again in MiXCR, with one record for every CDR3 protein. This table has hundreds of thousands of distinct CDR3 sequences, about a fifth appearing once. Material: blood. All receptors come from a woman aged 18-29 years with Graves' hyperthyroidism.

The rearrangement links TRBV19 to TRBJ1-1; D not resolved. Trimming shortened V by 9 bases and J by 6 bases, and 26 bases separated the two germline ends. The CDR3 extends over 16 amino acids. Looked up from germline, CDR1 is LNHDA and CDR2 is SQIVND (reference sequence). DNA of the CDR3: TGTGCCAGCACTAACCGAAAACCGGGCCTCGAGCCTGAAGCTTTCTTT. Translating it yields CASTNRKPGLEPEAFF.

This clonotype was seen ten or more times. The CDR3 loop is CASISRGGGNTIYF. In DNA, the CDR3 is TGTGCCAGCATCTCTCGAGGGGGTGGAAACACCATATATTTT. The rearrangement uses TRBV28 and TRBJ1-3; the D gene is possibly TRBD1 (6 bases). The CDR3 has 14 residues. CDR1 is MDHEN, CDR2 SYDVKM, per germline. Between the trimmed V and J ends, which lost 7 bases and 3 bases, there was a span of 13 bases.

As concerns this clonotype: This may come from a read error, since a much larger clone is one base off. The CDR3 does not close with the conserved phenylalanine or tryptophan, likely indicating a read error. The V and J genes are TRBV28 and TRBJ2-5; the D gene is possibly TRBD2 (6 bases). The CDR3 extends over 15 amino acids. The V and J ends lost 2 bases and 3 bases respectively, with 13 bases between them. Germline V gives CDR1 MDHEN, CDR2 SYDVKM. The CDR3 DNA reads TGTGCCAGCAGTTTAGACCTAGCGTCAAAAGAGACCCAGTACTAC. Protein sequence: CASSLDLASKETQYY.

The V call is TRBV28, the J call TRBJ2-7; 8 nucleotides match TRBD1. J lost 2 bases, V lost 6 bases, and 9 bases had no gene match. Per the germline V gene, CDR1 is MDHEN and CDR2 is SYDVKM. The CDR3 spans 15 residues. The CDR3 loop reads CASRPTGGRTYEQYF. The CDR3 region has the DNA TGTGCCAGCAGACCTACAGGGGGGAGGACCTACGAGCAGTACTTC.

This clonotype showed up many times. This chain connects TRBV28 to TRBJ2-4; TRBD1 or TRBD2 may be the D gene (5 bases each). Germline V gives CDR1 MDHEN, CDR2 SYDVKM. This CDR3 spans 14 amino acids. The V end lost 6 bases, the J end lost 4 bases, and 13 bases lay between the germline ends. The CDR3: CASRSRDGKNIQYF. The DNA for the CDR3 is TGTGCCAGCAGAAGCCGGGACGGGAAAAACATTCAGTACTTC.

The J gene is TRBJ2-5, the V gene TRBV4-1; D could derive from TRBD1 or TRBD2 (5 bases each). Germline V gene data show CDR1 as MGHRA and CDR2 as YSYEKL. The V gene lost 3 bases and the J gene lost 2 bases, with 16 bases spanning the gap. The CDR3 contains 16 residues. CDR3 protein: CASSHPLVGEQETQYF. The CDR3 DNA reads TGCGCCAGCAGCCACCCACTAGTGGGGGAACAAGAGACCCAGTACTTC.

This clonotype was counted many times. J is TRBJ1-1 and V is TRBV19; weak D call: TRBD1 (6 bases). The CDR3 extends over 13 amino acids. Trimming removed 9 bases at V and 5 bases at J, with 16 bases between. Germline loops: CDR1 LNHDA, CDR2 SQIVND (reference sequence). Written as DNA, the CDR3 is TGTGCCAGCGCACAGGGTCGGGAAACTGAAGCTTTCTTT. Its protein is CASAQGRETEAFF. The full variable domain, with the rest looked up from reference TRBV19 and TRBJ1-1, is DGGITQSPKYLFRKEGQNVTLSCEQNLNHDAMYWYRQDPGQGLRLIYYSQIVNDFQKGDIAEGYSVSREKKESFPLTVTSAQKNPTAFYLCASAQGRETEAFFGQGTRLTVV.

The chain carries TRBV6-1 and TRBJ1-5; 7 nucleotides match TRBD1. V lost 6 bases, J lost 8 bases, and 13 bases stayed unmatched. The CDR3 covers 15 residues. CDR1 MNHNS and CDR2 SASEGT come from the germline V gene. The CDR3 here is CASRHTGEGFEPQHF. DNA of the CDR3: TGTGCCAGCAGACATACAGGGGAGGGTTTCGAGCCCCAGCATTTT.